A selection of T cell receptor beta chains follows, all from one sample in a study of shared clonotypes between healthy human individuals. Some clones are missing from TCRdb's copy, which holds only in-frame ones; the method was immunoSEQ multiplex PCR. The table has approximately 1.4 million clones, 95% to 99% seen once. Sample: naive CD4+ T cells sorted from blood. The receptor set was obtained from a man aged 25 to 45 in good health. Each CDR3 is given without its conserved first and last residue. The order of the fields is CDR3 protein, J gene, V gene, D gene. The D gene is left open where the match is weak.

cdr3_aa: ASSEVRTESSGANVLT
j_call: TRBJ2-6
v_call: TRBV10-2
d_call: .

cdr3_aa: ASSLAGDSNQPQH
j_call: TRBJ1-5
v_call: TRBV28
d_call: .

cdr3_aa: ALSGDSYNEQF
j_call: TRBJ2-1
v_call: TRBV28
d_call: TRBD2

cdr3_aa: ASSPGLNNEQF
j_call: TRBJ2-1
v_call: TRBV18
d_call: .

cdr3_aa: ASSSEGPSSYEQY
j_call: TRBJ2-7
v_call: TRBV28
d_call: .

cdr3_aa: ASRDSGGSTDTQY
j_call: TRBJ2-3
v_call: TRBV5-1
d_call: TRBD1

cdr3_aa: AISESAGRATYEQY
j_call: TRBJ2-7
v_call: TRBV10-3
d_call: .

cdr3_aa: ASSLEASGEQY
j_call: TRBJ2-7
v_call: TRBV5-5
d_call: TRBD2

cdr3_aa: ASSQAKTTGVSSYEQY
j_call: TRBJ2-7
v_call: TRBV14
d_call: TRBD1

cdr3_aa: ASSVGRSGRDEQF
j_call: TRBJ2-1
v_call: TRBV9
d_call: .

cdr3_aa: ASSPPIYRPTYEQY
j_call: TRBJ2-7
v_call: TRBV28
d_call: .